This T cell receptor beta chain was found in a study of quantifying T cell responses using KT2 cells. In the study overall: RNA was reverse transcribed with TCR alpha and beta constant-region primers.

The cDNA 3' end received a ligated oligonucleotide with a UMI. First-round PCR used about 4 cycles and beta primers RC1.1 and RC1.2 covering TRBC1 and TRBC2. From the second PCR onward, TCR alpha and beta chains were processed separately. From the UMI-ligation and nested PCR reads, TCRdb called clonotypes with MiXCR, one entry per CDR3 protein. The table has tens of thousands of distinct CDR3 sequences, under 14% seen once. This clonotype was recorded a few times. The antigen is unknown. Known numbers of the T cell clone KT2 were added to PBMC. KT2 cells were mixed with fixed PBMC numbers at varying ratios. General observations from the study: KT2 sequence counts showed saturation when very many KT2 cells were spiked in.

The sequencing input was PBMCs spiked with cells of the T cell clone KT2. The source of this sequence is a human donor.

The CDR3 here is CASSPGLKNTEAFF. CDR3 DNA: TGCGCCAGCAGCCCGGGACTTAAGAACACTGAAGCTTTCTTT. The rearrangement joins TRBV5-1 to TRBJ1-1; D is perhaps TRBD1 (5 bases). The CDR3 contains 14 residues. V was shortened by 4 bases and J by 1 base, with 11 bases between the two germline ends. CDR1 SGHRS and CDR2 YFSETQ come from the germline V gene.